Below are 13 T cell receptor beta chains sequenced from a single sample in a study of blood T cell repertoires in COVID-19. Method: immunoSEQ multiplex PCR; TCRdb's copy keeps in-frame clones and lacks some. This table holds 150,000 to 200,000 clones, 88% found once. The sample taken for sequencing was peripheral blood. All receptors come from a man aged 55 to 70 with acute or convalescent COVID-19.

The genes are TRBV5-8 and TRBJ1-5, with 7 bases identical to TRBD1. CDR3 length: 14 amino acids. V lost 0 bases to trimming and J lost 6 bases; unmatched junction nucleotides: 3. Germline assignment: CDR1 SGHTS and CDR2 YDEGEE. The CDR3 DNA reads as TGTGCCAGCAGCTTGGTCGGGGACAGTCAGCCCCAGCATTTT. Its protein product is CASSLVGDSQPQHF. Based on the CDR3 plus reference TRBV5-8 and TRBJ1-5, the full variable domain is EAGVTQSPTHLIKTRGQQATLRCSPISGHTSVYWYQQALGLGLQFLLWYDEGEERNRGNFPPRFSGRQFPNYSSELNVNALELEDSALYLCASSLVGDSQPQHFGDGTRLSIL.

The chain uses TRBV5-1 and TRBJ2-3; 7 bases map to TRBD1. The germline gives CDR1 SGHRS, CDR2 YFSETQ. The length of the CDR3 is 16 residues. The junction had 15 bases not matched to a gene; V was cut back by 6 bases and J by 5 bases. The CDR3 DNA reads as TGCGCCAGCACCAACGGGCTGAGGGGGCGCGGAGATACGCAGTATTTT. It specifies CASTNGLRGRGDTQYF. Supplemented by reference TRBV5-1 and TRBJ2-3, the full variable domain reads KAGVTQTPRYLIKTRGQQVTLSCSPISGHRSVSWYQQTPGQGLQFLFEYFSETQRNKGNFPGRFSGRQFSNSRSEMNVSTLELGDSALYLCASTNGLRGRGDTQYFGPGTRLTVL.

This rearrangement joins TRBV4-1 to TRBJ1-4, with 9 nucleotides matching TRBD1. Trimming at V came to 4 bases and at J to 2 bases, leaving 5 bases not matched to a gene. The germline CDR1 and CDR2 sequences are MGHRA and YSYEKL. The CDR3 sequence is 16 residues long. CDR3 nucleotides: TGCGCCAGCAGCCCTGTACAGGGGGCCACTAATGAAAAACTGTTTTTT. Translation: CASSPVQGATNEKLFF.

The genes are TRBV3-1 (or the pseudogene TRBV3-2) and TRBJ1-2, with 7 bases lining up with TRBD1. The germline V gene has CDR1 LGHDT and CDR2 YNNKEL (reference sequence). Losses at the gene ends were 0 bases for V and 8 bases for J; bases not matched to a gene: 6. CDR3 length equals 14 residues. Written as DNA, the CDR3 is TGTGCCAGCAGCCAAGACGTGACAGGGTCCGGCTACACCTTC. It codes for CASSQDVTGSGYTF.

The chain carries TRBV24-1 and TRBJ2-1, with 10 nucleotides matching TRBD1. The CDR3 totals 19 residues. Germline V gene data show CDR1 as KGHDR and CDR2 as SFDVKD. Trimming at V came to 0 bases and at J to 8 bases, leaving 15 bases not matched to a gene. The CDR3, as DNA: TGTGCCACCAGTGATTTGCGGAATCCCCGGGACAGGGGTAAGGATGAGCAGTTCTTC. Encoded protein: CATSDLRNPRDRGKDEQFF.

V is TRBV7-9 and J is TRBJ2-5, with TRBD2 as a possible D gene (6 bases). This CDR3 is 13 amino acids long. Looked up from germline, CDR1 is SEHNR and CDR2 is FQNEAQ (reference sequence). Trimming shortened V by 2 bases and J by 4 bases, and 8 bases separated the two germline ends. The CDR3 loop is CASSLRGGETQYF. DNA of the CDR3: TGTGCCAGCAGCTTAAGGGGAGGAGAGACCCAGTACTTC.

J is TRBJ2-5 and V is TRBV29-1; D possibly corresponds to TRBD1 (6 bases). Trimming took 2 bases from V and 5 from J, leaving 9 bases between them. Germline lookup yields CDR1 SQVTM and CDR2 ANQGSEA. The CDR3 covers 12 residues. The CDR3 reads CSVETGRETQYF. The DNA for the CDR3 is TGCAGCGTTGAAACAGGGCGGGAGACCCAGTACTTC. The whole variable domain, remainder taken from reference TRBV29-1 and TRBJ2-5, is SAVISQKPSRDICQRGTSLTIQCQVDSQVTMMFWYRQQPGQSLTLIATANQGSEATYESGFVIDKFPISRPNLTFSTLTVSNMSPEDSSIYLCSVETGRETQYFGPGTRLLVL.

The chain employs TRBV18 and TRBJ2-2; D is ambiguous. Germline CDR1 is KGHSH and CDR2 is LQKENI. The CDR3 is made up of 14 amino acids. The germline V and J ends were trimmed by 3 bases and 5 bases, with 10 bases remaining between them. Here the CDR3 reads CASSPSSRTGELFF. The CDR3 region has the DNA TGTGCCAGCTCACCCTCATCTAGGACCGGGGAGCTGTTTTTT.

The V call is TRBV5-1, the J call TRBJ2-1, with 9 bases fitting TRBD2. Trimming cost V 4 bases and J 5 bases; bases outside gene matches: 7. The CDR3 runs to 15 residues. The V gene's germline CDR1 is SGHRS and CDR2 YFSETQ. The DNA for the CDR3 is TGCGCCAGCAGCCCTGTAGCGGGAGAGCACAATGAGCAGTTCTTC. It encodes CASSPVAGEHNEQFF.

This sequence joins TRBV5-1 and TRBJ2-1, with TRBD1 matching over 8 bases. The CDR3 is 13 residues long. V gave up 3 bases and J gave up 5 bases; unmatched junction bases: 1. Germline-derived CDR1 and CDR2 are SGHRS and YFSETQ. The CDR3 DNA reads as TGCGCCAGCAGCTCGACAGGGGACAATGAGCAGTTCTTC. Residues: CASSSTGDNEQFF.

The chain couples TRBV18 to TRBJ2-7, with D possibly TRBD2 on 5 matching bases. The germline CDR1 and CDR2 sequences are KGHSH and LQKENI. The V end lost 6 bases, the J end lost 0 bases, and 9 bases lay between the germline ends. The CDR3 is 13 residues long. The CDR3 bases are TGTGCCAGCTCCGCGGGTTCCTCCTACGAGCAGTACTTC. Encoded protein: CASSAGSSYEQYF.

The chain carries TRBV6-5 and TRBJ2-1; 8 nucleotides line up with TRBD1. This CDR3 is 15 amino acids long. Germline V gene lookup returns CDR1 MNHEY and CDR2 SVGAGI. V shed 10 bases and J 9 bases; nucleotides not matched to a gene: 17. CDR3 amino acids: CAILPWTGFSGEQFF. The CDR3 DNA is TGTGCCATCCTACCCTGGACAGGGTTTTCGGGTGAGCAGTTCTTC.

CDR3 protein: CASSTDPGTEAFF. In DNA form, the CDR3 reads TGTGCCAGCAGTACTGATCCGGGCACTGAAGCTTTCTTT. V and J are TRBV9 and TRBJ1-1, with D unresolved. Germline CDR1 SGDLS, CDR2 YYNGEE. V shed 5 bases and J shed 4 bases, with 12 bases lying between them. The CDR3 contains 13 residues.